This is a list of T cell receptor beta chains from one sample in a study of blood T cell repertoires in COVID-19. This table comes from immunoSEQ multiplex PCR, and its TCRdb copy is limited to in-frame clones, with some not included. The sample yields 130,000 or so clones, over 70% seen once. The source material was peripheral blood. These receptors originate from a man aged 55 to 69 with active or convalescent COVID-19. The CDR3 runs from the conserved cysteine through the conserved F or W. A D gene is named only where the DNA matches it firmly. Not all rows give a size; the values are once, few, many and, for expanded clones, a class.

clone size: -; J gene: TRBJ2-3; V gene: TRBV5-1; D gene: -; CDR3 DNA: TGCGCCAGCAGCTTTTCCCTCACAGATACGCAGTATTTT; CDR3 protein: CASSFSLTDTQYF
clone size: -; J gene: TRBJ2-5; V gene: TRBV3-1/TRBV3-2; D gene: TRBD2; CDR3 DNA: TGTGCCAGCAGCGGGACTAGCGGGAGGGCCGGGCAAGAGACCCAGTACTTC; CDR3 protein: CASSGTSGRAGQETQYF
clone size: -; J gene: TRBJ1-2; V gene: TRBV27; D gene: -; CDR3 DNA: TGTGCCAGCCACCGGACAGTGTTCGCTAACTATGGCTACACCTTC; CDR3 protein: CASHRTVFANYGYTF
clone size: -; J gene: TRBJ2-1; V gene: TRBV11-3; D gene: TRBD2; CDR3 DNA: TGTGCCAGCAGCCTAGACGGACTAGCGGGCAATGAGCAGTTCTTC; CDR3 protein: CASSLDGLAGNEQFF
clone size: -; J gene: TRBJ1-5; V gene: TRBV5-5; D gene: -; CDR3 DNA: TGTGCCAGCAGCTTGGAAGTCCGAGGCAATCAGCCCCAGCATTTT; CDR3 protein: CASSLEVRGNQPQHF
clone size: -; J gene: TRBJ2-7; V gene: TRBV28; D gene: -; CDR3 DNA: TGTGCCAGCAGTTCACAGGAAAGGAGCTCCTACGAGCAGTACTTC; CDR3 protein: CASSSQERSSYEQYF
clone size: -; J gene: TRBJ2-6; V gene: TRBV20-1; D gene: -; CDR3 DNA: TGCAGTGCTAGTCCGGACAGTCCGTTTAAGGCTGGGGCCAACGTCCTGACTTTC; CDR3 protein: CSASPDSPFKAGANVLTF
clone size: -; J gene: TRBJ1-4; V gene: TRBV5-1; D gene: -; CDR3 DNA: TGCGCCAGCAGCTTGGAAACAGTGAATGAAAAACTGTTTTTT; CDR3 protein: CASSLETVNEKLFF
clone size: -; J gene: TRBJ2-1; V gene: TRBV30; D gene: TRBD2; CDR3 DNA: TGTGCCTGGAGTGTATTTAGCGGGAGGTACAATGAGCAGTTCTTC; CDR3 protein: CAWSVFSGRYNEQFF
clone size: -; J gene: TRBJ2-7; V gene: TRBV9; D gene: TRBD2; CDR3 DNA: TGTGCCAGCAGCGGGGGACTAGCGAACTCCTACGAGCAGTACTTC; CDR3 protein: CASSGGLANSYEQYF
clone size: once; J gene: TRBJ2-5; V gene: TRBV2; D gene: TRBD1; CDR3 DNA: TGTGCCAGCAGTGGGGGGACAGGGGCTATCCAAGAGACCCAGTACTTC; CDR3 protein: CASSGGTGAIQETQYF
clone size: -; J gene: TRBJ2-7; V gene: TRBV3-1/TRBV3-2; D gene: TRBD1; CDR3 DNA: TGTGCCAGCAGCCAAAAACAGGGGGCGTGGGAGCAGTACTTC; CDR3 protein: CASSQKQGAWEQYF
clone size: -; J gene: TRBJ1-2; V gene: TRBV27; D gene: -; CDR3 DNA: TGTGCCAGCAGTTTAGCTGGGGCCGACGGCTACACCTTC; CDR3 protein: CASSLAGADGYTF
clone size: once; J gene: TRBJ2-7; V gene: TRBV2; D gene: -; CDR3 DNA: TGTGCCAGCAGTTCCTATGGACGGGCCGGAGGGGAGCAGTACTTC; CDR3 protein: CASSSYGRAGGEQYF
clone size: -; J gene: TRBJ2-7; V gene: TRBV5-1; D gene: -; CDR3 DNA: TGCGCCAGCAGCCTAGGTCCAATCTACGAGCAGTACTTC; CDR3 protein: CASSLGPIYEQYF
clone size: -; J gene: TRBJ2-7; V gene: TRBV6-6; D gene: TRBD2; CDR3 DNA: TGTGCCAGCAGTCTTCTAGCGGGAGGGCCGGATTACGAGCAGTACTTC; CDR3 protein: CASSLLAGGPDYEQYF
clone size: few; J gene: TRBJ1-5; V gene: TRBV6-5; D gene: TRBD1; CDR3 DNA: TGTGCCAGCAGTCTCCAGGGGGTCAGCAATCAGCCCCAGCATTTT; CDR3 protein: CASSLQGVSNQPQHF
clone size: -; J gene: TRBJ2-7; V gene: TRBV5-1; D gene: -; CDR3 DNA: TGCGCCAGCACGAGAGGAGGACAGAAGGGGGATGCGTACTTC; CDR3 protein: CASTRGGQKGDAYF
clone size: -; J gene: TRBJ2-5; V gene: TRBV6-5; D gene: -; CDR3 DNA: TGTGCCAGCAAGGGGTACGGACAAGAGACCCAGTACTTC; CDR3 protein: CASKGYGQETQYF
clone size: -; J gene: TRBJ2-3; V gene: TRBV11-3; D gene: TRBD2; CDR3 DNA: TGTGCCAGCAGCTTAGATGGCCCCGGGAGGGTTGGGACAGATACGCAGTATTTT; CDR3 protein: CASSLDGPGRVGTDTQYF
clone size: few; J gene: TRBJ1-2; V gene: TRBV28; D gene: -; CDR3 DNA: TGTGCCAGCGGCGGCTGGACACGAGGCTATGGCTACACCTTC; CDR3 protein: CASGGWTRGYGYTF
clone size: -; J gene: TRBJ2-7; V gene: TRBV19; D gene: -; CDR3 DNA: TGTGCCAGCATTGGGGCCGGGCTCTACGAGCAGTACTTC; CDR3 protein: CASIGAGLYEQYF
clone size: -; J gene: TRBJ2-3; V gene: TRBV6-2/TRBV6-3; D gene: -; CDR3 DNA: TGTGCCAGCAGTTACTCCGGGGGGCTAGATACGCAGTATTTT; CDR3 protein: CASSYSGGLDTQYF
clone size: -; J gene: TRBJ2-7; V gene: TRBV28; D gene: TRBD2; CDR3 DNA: TGTGCCAGCATGAAGCGGGAGACCTACGAGCAGTACTTC; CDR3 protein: CASMKRETYEQYF
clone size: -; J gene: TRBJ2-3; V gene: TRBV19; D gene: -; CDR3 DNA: TGTGCCAGTAGAATATCGAGGCTAGCCCCTGGCGCAGATACGCAGTATTTT; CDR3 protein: CASRISRLAPGADTQYF
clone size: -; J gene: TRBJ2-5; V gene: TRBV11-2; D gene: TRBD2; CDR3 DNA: TGTGCCAGCACCCGGACTAGCGGGGTTCAAGAGACCCAGTACTTC; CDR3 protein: CASTRTSGVQETQYF
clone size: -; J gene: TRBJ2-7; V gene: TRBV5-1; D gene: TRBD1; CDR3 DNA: TGCGCCAGCAGCTTTGAGGGACAGGCCAGAAGTGACGAGCAGTACTTC; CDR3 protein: CASSFEGQARSDEQYF
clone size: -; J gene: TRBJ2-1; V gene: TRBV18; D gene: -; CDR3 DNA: TGTGCCAGCTCACCAGACGCCGGGACATGGACCCACAATGAGCAGTTCTTC; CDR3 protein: CASSPDAGTWTHNEQFF
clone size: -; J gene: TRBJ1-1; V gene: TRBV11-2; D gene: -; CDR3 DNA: TGTGCCAGCAGCTCCCTGGTACGCGGGGACGGGAACACTGAAGCTTTCTTT; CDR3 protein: CASSSLVRGDGNTEAFF